Below are 30 T cell receptor beta chains sequenced from a single sample in a study of shared clonotypes between healthy human individuals. The data were produced by immunoSEQ multiplex PCR, yet TCRdb's version contains in-frame clones alone and is incomplete. The table records around 2.1 million clones, approximately 95% of them present only once. Source material: naive CD4+ T cells sorted from blood. The sample's subset: CD45RA+ positively selected. The receptor set was obtained from a man aged 18 to 35 in good health.

The V and J genes are TRBV30 and TRBJ1-6; a weak D match, TRBD1 (6 bases). Germline lookup yields CDR1 GTSNPN and CDR2 SVGIG (reference sequence). Between the trimmed V and J ends, which lost 6 bases and 8 bases, there was a span of 14 bases. This CDR3 is 13 amino acids long. The CDR3 nucleotides are TGTGCCTGTGATACAGGGACCGATTCACCCCTCCACTTT. Protein: CACDTGTDSPLHF.

The rearrangement joins TRBV5-6 to TRBJ1-6, with 8 bases fitting TRBD1. Germline lookup yields CDR1 SGHDT and CDR2 YYEEEE. This CDR3 is 14 amino acids long. The junction had 5 bases not matched to a gene; V was cut back by 5 bases and J by 7 bases. The CDR3 region has the DNA TGTGCCAGCAGTTCCAGGGGGCTAAATTCACCCCTCCACTTT. Translated, it gives CASSSRGLNSPLHF.

The gene calls are TRBV5-4 and TRBJ2-5, with 7 bases lining up with TRBD2. The germline V gene has CDR1 SGHNT and CDR2 YYREEE (reference sequence). This CDR3 has 14 amino acids. Trimming at V came to 4 bases and at J to 5 bases, leaving 8 bases not matched to a gene. Here the CDR3 reads CASSLDPGGETQYF. Written as DNA, the CDR3 is TGTGCCAGCAGCCTGGACCCCGGGGGGGAGACCCAGTACTTC.

The chain employs TRBV18 and TRBJ2-3; TRBD2 matches 8 bases. V gave up 1 base and J gave up 3 bases; unmatched junction bases: 9. The germline V gene encodes CDR1 KGHSH and CDR2 LQKENI. CDR3 length: 17 amino acids. The CDR3 protein is CASSPLPAGVLTDTQYF. For the CDR3, the DNA is TGTGCCAGCTCACCACTCCCAGCGGGAGTTCTAACAGATACGCAGTATTTT.

The chain carries TRBV7-2 and TRBJ1-4, with TRBD1 as a possible D gene (6 bases). Trimming stripped 5 bases from V and 8 bases from J, with 21 bases between. Germline V gene sequence: CDR1 SGHTA, CDR2 FQGNSA. The CDR3 spans 16 residues. The CDR3 sequence is CASSGSPGVIAEKLFF. CDR3 DNA: TGTGCCAGCAGCGGTTCACCAGGGGTAATCGCGGAAAAACTGTTTTTT. Combining the CDR3 with reference TRBV7-2 and TRBJ1-4 gives the whole variable domain GAGVSQSPSNKVTEKGKDVELRCDPISGHTALYWYRQSLGQGLEFLIYFQGNSAPDKSGLPSDRFSAERTGGSVSTLTIQRTQQEDSAVYLCASSGSPGVIAEKLFFGSGTQLSVL.

The rearrangement links TRBV15 to TRBJ1-2; weak D call: TRBD1 (5 bases). V was clipped by 3 bases and J by 7 bases, with 15 bases between them. Germline CDR1 and CDR2: LNHNV and YYDKDF (reference sequence). The CDR3 length is 14 residues. CDR3 region: CATSRSQGVGGYTF. For the CDR3, the DNA is TGTGCCACCAGCAGGTCCCAAGGGGTAGGTGGCTACACCTTC.

This clone was counted once. This chain uses TRBV2 with TRBJ2-4; D not certain. Trimming pared 1 base from V and 5 bases from J, leaving 9 bases between. Germline V gene sequence: CDR1 SNHLY, CDR2 FYNNEI. The CDR3 is 14 amino acids. The CDR3 spells CASSEVGSQNIQYF. Written as DNA, the CDR3 is TGTGCCAGCAGTGAAGTCGGCAGCCAAAACATTCAGTACTTC.

The genes are TRBV14 and TRBJ1-5; no firm D call. This CDR3 has 13 residues. Germline CDR1 SGHDN, CDR2 FVKESK. Deletions cut 5 bases from V and 4 bases from J, with 9 bases between. CDR3 in DNA: TGTGCCAGCAGCTTCGGACCGAATCAGCCCCAGCATTTT. This translates into CASSFGPNQPQHF. Variable domain in full (rest from reference TRBV14 and TRBJ1-5): EAGVTQFPSHSVIEKGQTVTLRCDPISGHDNLYWYRRVMGKEIKFLLHFVKESKQDESGMPNNRFLAERTGGTYSTLKVQPAELEDSGVYFCASSFGPNQPQHFGDGTRLSIL.

The chain is built from TRBV28 and TRBJ1-2; no reliable D call. Germline CDR1 and CDR2: MDHEN and SYDVKM. The ends were cut back, 5 bases at V and 7 bases at J, with 14 bases in the middle. The CDR3 has 13 residues. The CDR3 loop reads CASSRVLPGGYTF. For the CDR3, the DNA is TGTGCCAGCAGTCGGGTCCTCCCGGGTGGCTACACCTTC.

The V call is TRBV7-9, the J call TRBJ1-6, with TRBD1 matching over 7 bases. Per the germline V gene, CDR1 is SEHNR and CDR2 is FQNEAQ (reference sequence). Trimming took 3 bases from V and 9 from J; bases not matched to a gene: 8. This CDR3 region has 15 residues. The CDR3 loop is CASSFTISGGSPLHF. In DNA form, the CDR3 reads TGTGCCAGCAGCTTCACAATTTCAGGGGGTTCACCCCTCCACTTT.

This clone has only a few counts. This chain joins TRBV11-2 and TRBJ2-7, with 11 bases aligning to TRBD2. CDR1 is SGHAT, CDR2 FQNNGV, per germline. J gave up 2 bases and V 6 bases, and 9 bases lay outside the gene matches. This CDR3 has 16 amino acids. The CDR3 region is CASSQQGTSGAYEQYF. The CDR3 nucleotides are TGTGCCAGCAGTCAGCAGGGGACTAGCGGCGCCTACGAGCAGTACTTC.

With respect to this clone: The same CDR3 can be traced to other DNA sequences in this sample. V gene TRBV20-1 combines with J gene TRBJ1-4, with D uncertain. Germline V CDR1 and CDR2: DFQATT, SNEGSKA (reference sequence). The CDR3 is made up of 11 amino acids. V shed 6 bases and J shed 0 bases, with 2 bases lying between them. CDR3: CSATTNEKLFF. The CDR3 bases are TGCAGTGCCACAACTAATGAAAAACTGTTTTTT.

The chain carries TRBV11-2 and TRBJ2-1; no definite D call. Trimming cost V 2 bases and J 5 bases, with 4 bases left between them. Germline-derived CDR1 and CDR2 are SGHAT and FQNNGV. This CDR3 region has 12 residues. DNA of the CDR3: TGTGCCAGCAGCTTAACAGACAATGAGCAGTTCTTC. Translating gives CASSLTDNEQFF.

The chain combines TRBV10-3 with TRBJ2-7, with TRBD2 matching over 7 bases. The CDR3 consists of 16 residues. V lost 0 bases to trimming and J lost 3 bases; unmatched junction nucleotides: 8. From germline, CDR1 is ENHRY and CDR2 SYGVKD. DNA of the CDR3: TGTGCCATCAGTGAGTCGATGTCCCTAGCGGACTACGAGCAGTACTTC. It encodes CAISESMSLADYEQYF.

V and J are TRBV28 and TRBJ2-7; TRBD1 matches 7 bases. The germline gives CDR1 MDHEN, CDR2 SYDVKM. V was clipped by 7 bases and J by 4 bases; unmatched bases: 7. The CDR3 length is 13 residues. The CDR3 DNA reads TGTGCCAGCAATCCGGGACAGCCTTACGAGCAGTACTTC. Protein product: CASNPGQPYEQYF.

J is TRBJ1-5 and V is TRBV28; tentatively, D is TRBD1 (6 bases). V lost 5 bases and J lost 5, with 16 bases in between. The CDR3 is made up of 15 amino acids. CDR1 is MDHEN, CDR2 SYDVKM, per germline. Here the CDR3 reads CASSTPWGAYQPQHF. The CDR3 DNA reads TGTGCCAGCAGTACCCCCTGGGGGGCTTATCAGCCCCAGCATTTT.

To note about this clone: In the same sample, other DNA sequences code for this CDR3. The chain recombines TRBV5-1 with TRBJ1-1; a weak D match, TRBD1 (5 bases). The CDR3 is made up of 13 amino acids. CDR1 is SGHRS, CDR2 YFSETQ, per germline. Trimming removed 4 bases at V and 3 bases at J, with 10 bases between. CDR3 sequence: CASSPGVDTEAFF. The CDR3, as DNA: TGCGCCAGCAGCCCGGGGGTGGACACTGAAGCTTTCTTT.

This clone was picked up one time. V and J are TRBV7-9 and TRBJ1-1, with D possibly TRBD1 on 5 matching bases. Trimming removed 5 bases from V and 0 bases from J, with 13 bases in between. Germline V CDR1 and CDR2: SEHNR, FQNEAQ (reference sequence). This CDR3 spans 15 amino acids. CDR3 amino acids: CASSRDLGVNTEAFF. DNA of the CDR3: TGTGCCAGCAGCCGAGACCTAGGGGTGAACACTGAAGCTTTCTTT.

The chain combines TRBV28 with TRBJ2-5, with 7 nucleotides matching TRBD1. CDR3 length: 15 amino acids. After removal of 5 bases from V and 5 bases from J, the junction contained 11 bases not matched to a gene. Germline loops: CDR1 MDHEN, CDR2 SYDVKM. The CDR3 DNA reads TGTGCCAGCAGTCATCCGTCCGGACAGGTCGAGACCCAGTACTTC. It translates to CASSHPSGQVETQYF.

This clone was recorded only once. The gene calls are TRBV6-5 and TRBJ2-2; D remains ambiguous. V was trimmed by 0 bases and J by 5 bases, leaving 13 bases between them. The CDR3 is 16 residues long. Germline V gene lookup returns CDR1 MNHEY and CDR2 SVGAGI. The CDR3 region has the DNA TGTGCCAGCAGTTACTCGAGAATCCCGGATACCGGGGAGCTGTTTTTT. Its translation: CASSYSRIPDTGELFF.

The chain uses TRBV5-1 and TRBJ2-5; 8 nucleotides line up with TRBD2. J was trimmed by 2 bases and V by 8 bases; bases with no gene match: 5. Germline assignment: CDR1 SGHRS and CDR2 YFSETQ. The CDR3 is made up of 13 amino acids. The CDR3 nucleotides are TGCGCCAGAGGCGGGGGGACACAAGAGACCCAGTACTTC. It yields the protein CARGGGTQETQYF.

This chain uses TRBV7-8 with TRBJ1-4; TRBD1 might be the D (5 bases). The ends were cut back, 0 bases at V and 5 bases at J, with 10 bases in the middle. This CDR3 region has 15 residues. Germline V gene data show CDR1 as SGHVS and CDR2 as FQNEAQ. The DNA of the CDR3 is TGTGCCAGCAGCTTAGCGAGGGGACCGAATGAAAAACTGTTTTTT. Its translation: CASSLARGPNEKLFF. Looking up the rest from reference TRBV7-8 and TRBJ1-4 gives the full variable domain: GAGVSQSPRYKVAKRGQDVALRCDPISGHVSLFWYQQALGQGPEFLTYFQNEAQLDKSGLPSDRFFAERPEGSVSTLKIQRTQQEDSAVYLCASSLARGPNEKLFFGSGTQLSVL.

The chain carries TRBV13 and TRBJ2-2; D may be TRBD1 or TRBD2 (5 bases each). The CDR3 is made up of 15 amino acids. Germline values: CDR1 PRHDT, CDR2 FYEKMQ (reference sequence). V lost 5 bases and J lost 4, with 14 bases in between. DNA for the CDR3: TGTGCCAGCAGCCCCAGGGCCGCGGGCACCGGGGAGCTGTTTTTT. Protein: CASSPRAAGTGELFF.

Turning to this clone: This sample includes further DNA sequences coding for the same CDR3. The chain employs TRBV28 and TRBJ2-7, with D uncertain. The germline CDR1 and CDR2 sequences are MDHEN and SYDVKM. Trimming shortened V by 5 bases and J by 1 base, and 9 bases separated the two germline ends. This CDR3 has 13 residues. CDR3 nucleotides: TGTGCCAGCAGTCCGGGCCCTTCCTACGAGCAGTACTTC. This encodes CASSPGPSYEQYF.

This rearrangement joins TRBV18 to TRBJ1-1; D is unresolved. V shed 6 bases and J shed 3 bases, with 11 bases lying between them. The CDR3 contains 13 residues. Germline V gene sequence: CDR1 KGHSH, CDR2 LQKENI. CDR3 sequence reads: CASSEISDTEAFF. The CDR3 region has the DNA TGTGCCAGCTCCGAAATCAGTGACACTGAAGCTTTCTTT.

The V call is TRBV10-3, the J call TRBJ1-2; D may be TRBD1 (5 bases). Germline CDR1 reads ENHRY; CDR2 reads SYGVKD. V lost 6 bases to trimming and J lost 3 bases, with 8 bases between them. The CDR3 runs 12 residues. CDR3 sequence: CAIRGVDYGYTF. CDR3 sequence (DNA): TGTGCCATCAGAGGGGTTGACTATGGCTACACCTTC.

In regard to this clone: The identical CDR3 is also encoded by other nucleotide sequences in the sample. The genes are TRBV6-5 and TRBJ1-1; no clear D. The CDR3 sequence is 14 residues long. V lost 0 bases, J lost 1 base, and 6 bases lay in between. Germline V gene sequence: CDR1 MNHEY, CDR2 SVGAGI. The CDR3 protein is CASSYSGANTEAFF. DNA of the CDR3: TGTGCCAGCAGTTACTCAGGTGCGAACACTGAAGCTTTCTTT.

The gene calls are TRBV9 and TRBJ2-3; D remains ambiguous. CDR1 and CDR2 from the germline V gene are SGDLS and YYNGEE. Trimming pared 0 bases from V and 3 bases from J, leaving 11 bases between. This CDR3 contains 15 residues. The CDR3 spells CASSVGATETDTQYF. The CDR3 coding sequence is TGTGCCAGCAGCGTAGGGGCGACGGAGACAGATACGCAGTATTTT.

The V gene is TRBV28, the J gene TRBJ1-3, with D perhaps TRBD1 (5 bases). V lost 4 bases to trimming and J lost 0 bases, with 10 bases between them. This CDR3 contains 15 residues. The germline CDR1 and CDR2 sequences are MDHEN and SYDVKM. CDR3 loop: CASSSDTYSGNTIYF. The CDR3 nucleotides are TGTGCCAGCAGTTCGGACACCTACTCTGGAAACACCATATATTTT.

The V and J genes are TRBV6-6 and TRBJ1-4; possibly TRBD1 for D (5 bases). Germline V CDR1 and CDR2: MNHNY, SVGAGI (reference sequence). V shed 8 bases and J shed 8 bases, with 18 bases lying between them. The CDR3 has 14 residues. The CDR3 DNA follows: TGTGCCAGCGGGTCGGGACTCCTGGGAGAAAAACTGTTTTTT. Its protein is CASGSGLLGEKLFF.